The 25 T cell receptor beta chains presented below share a single source sample, sequenced in a study of response to subunit inactivated influenza vaccine. MiXCR, applied by TCRdb to the RT-PCR reads, yields one record per CDR3 protein. The top ten hold about a tenth of the sample, which has 550,000 to 600,000 distinct CDR3 sequences, about 10% seen once. The sequencing here drew on PBMCs from blood, taken on the day of vaccination. Receptors were obtained from a man aged 50 or older who received an inactivated influenza vaccine.

In this sample, this clonotype turned up many times. J is TRBJ2-3 and V is TRBV29-1, with D perhaps TRBD1 (5 bases). Trimming took 4 bases from V and 1 from J, leaving 9 bases between them. From germline, CDR1 is SQVTM and CDR2 ANQGSEA. This CDR3 region has 13 residues. CDR3 amino acids: CSVGGVGTDTQYF. The CDR3 DNA is TGCAGCGTTGGGGGCGTTGGCACAGATACGCAGTATTTT.

The J gene is TRBJ2-5, the V gene TRBV7-9; 7 nucleotides match TRBD1. Germline V CDR1 and CDR2: SEHNR, FQNEAQ (reference sequence). With V trimmed by 5 bases and J by 2 bases, 8 bases remained unmatched. The CDR3 runs to 15 residues. The CDR3 DNA follows: TGTGCCAGCAGCCGGACAGGAAACATACAAGAGACCCAGTACTTC. Protein: CASSRTGNIQETQYF.

This clonotype turned up a few times. The chain combines TRBV5-1 with TRBJ1-2, with 9 bases aligning to TRBD1. Germline CDR1 SGHRS, CDR2 YFSETQ. V dropped 3 bases and J dropped 2; count of bases not matched to a gene: 8. The CDR3 runs to 16 residues. DNA of the CDR3: TGCGCCAGCAGCTGGGGGACAGGGAGTAAGAACTATGGCTACACCTTC. Translating it yields CASSWGTGSKNYGYTF. Full variable domain (missing parts from reference TRBV5-1 and TRBJ1-2): KAGVTQTPRYLIKTRGQQVTLSCSPISGHRSVSWYQQTPGQGLQFLFEYFSETQRNKGNFPGRFSGRQFSNSRSEMNVSTLELGDSALYLCASSWGTGSKNYGYTFGSGTRLTVV.

This clonotype came up a few times. The gene calls are TRBV21-1 and TRBJ1-2; the table assigns TRBD1, which was not confirmed against the DNA. TRBV21-1 is a pseudogene locus. The CDR3 spans 16 residues. The CDR3 reads CASSIESGQGAQSYTF. The CDR3 DNA sequence: TGTGCCAGCAGCATTGAGTCGGGACAGGGGGCGCAAAGCTACACCTTC.

This clonotype appeared many times. The chain recombines TRBV5-1 with TRBJ2-3, with 7 bases lining up with TRBD1. Germline lookup yields CDR1 SGHRS and CDR2 YFSETQ. The CDR3 is 14 residues long. The V and J ends lost 1 base and 3 bases, in that order; junction bases with no gene match: 2. The CDR3 DNA reads as TGCGCCAGCAGCTTGCAGGGGGAAACAGATACGCAGTATTTT. Its protein is CASSLQGETDTQYF. Drawing the rest from reference TRBV5-1 and TRBJ2-3, the complete variable domain is KAGVTQTPRYLIKTRGQQVTLSCSPISGHRSVSWYQQTPGQGLQFLFEYFSETQRNKGNFPGRFSGRQFSNSRSEMNVSTLELGDSALYLCASSLQGETDTQYFGPGTRLTVL.

This clonotype has just a few counts. The chain combines TRBV6-2 or TRBV6-3 with TRBJ1-5; D remains unclear. CDR3 length equals 16 residues. The germline CDR1 and CDR2 sequences are MNHEY and SVGEGT. V shed 2 bases and J shed 2 bases, with 13 bases lying between them. The DNA for the CDR3 is TGTGCCAGCAGTTACGGGCGGGCCACGGGCAATCAGCCCCAGCATTTT. It yields the protein CASSYGRATGNQPQHF.

The sample holds a few counts of this clonotype. The gene calls are TRBV20-1 and TRBJ2-7; D call uncertain. Germline CDR1 DFQATT, CDR2 SNEGSKA (reference sequence). Trimming removed 6 bases at V and 0 bases at J, with 12 bases between. The CDR3 is 13 amino acids. In DNA, the CDR3 is TGCAGTGCCAGACGGTTCAGCTCCTACGAGCAGTACTTC. Protein product: CSARRFSSYEQYF.

This clonotype showed up just a few times. The J gene is TRBJ1-5, the V gene TRBV6-1; 7 bases fit TRBD1. The J segment lost 3 bases and the V segment lost 6 bases, leaving 8 bases of the junction unmatched. CDR1 and CDR2 from the germline V gene are MNHNS and SASEGT. This CDR3 has 15 amino acids. The CDR3 loop reads CASSPLQGNNQPQHF. The CDR3 coding sequence is TGTGCCAGCAGCCCTTTACAGGGGAACAATCAGCCCCAGCATTTT.

The J gene is TRBJ2-3, the V gene TRBV10-3; weak D call: TRBD1 (5 bases). Per germline, CDR1 ENHRY and CDR2 SYGVKD. This CDR3 region has 15 residues. Trimming shortened V by 4 bases and J by 2 bases, and 13 bases separated the two germline ends. This CDR3 reads CAISVKGAHTDTQYF. DNA of the CDR3: TGTGCCATCAGTGTTAAAGGGGCCCACACAGATACGCAGTATTTT.

This clonotype was picked up a small number of times. V is TRBV12-3 or TRBV12-4 and J is TRBJ1-1; D is undetermined. The CDR3 loop spans 16 amino acids. Trimming shortened V by 3 bases and J by 1 base, and 15 bases separated the two germline ends. CDR3 residues: CASSLGGSVTNTEAFF. CDR3 nucleotides: TGTGCCAGCAGTTTGGGTGGTTCCGTTACGAACACTGAAGCTTTCTTT.

The sample holds a few counts of this clonotype. The chain links TRBV18 to TRBJ2-1, with 10 bases that match TRBD2. The V gene end was trimmed by 3 bases and the J gene end by 7 bases; junction bases not matched to a gene: 12. The CDR3 runs 17 residues. The germline V gene has CDR1 KGHSH and CDR2 LQKENI. CDR3 amino acids: CASSPLLAGFGGNEQFF. The CDR3 coding sequence is TGTGCCAGCTCACCCCTACTAGCGGGGTTTGGAGGTAATGAGCAGTTCTTC.

In this sample, this clonotype turned up once. J is TRBJ2-1 and V is TRBV28; no clear D gene. The length of the CDR3 is 13 residues. V was shortened by 6 bases and J by 4 bases, with 10 bases between the two germline ends. Germline values: CDR1 MDHEN, CDR2 SYDVKM. This CDR3 is CASRVDLYNEQFF. CDR3 DNA sequence: TGTGCCAGCAGGGTGGACCTTTACAATGAGCAGTTCTTC.

This clonotype turned up a few times. The J gene is TRBJ2-3, the V gene TRBV6-2 or TRBV6-3, with TRBD2 as a possible D gene (5 bases). There are 16 residues in the CDR3. CDR1 MNHEY and CDR2 SVGEGT come from the germline V gene. V was cut by 0 bases and J by 0 bases, with 10 bases left in between. CDR3 amino acids: CASSYSAGTSTDTQYF. The DNA for the CDR3 is TGTGCCAGCAGTTACTCGGCGGGCACTAGCACAGATACGCAGTATTTT.

The table lists this clonotype with a few counts. V usage is TRBV30 and J usage is TRBJ1-1, with a tentative D call TRBD1 (5 bases). The CDR3 has 12 residues. V was trimmed by 2 bases and J by 6 bases, leaving 10 bases between them. Germline values: CDR1 GTSNPN, CDR2 SVGIG (reference sequence). Written as DNA, the CDR3 is TGTGCCTGGAGTCGTTCGGGGGCTGAAGCTTTCTTT. This encodes CAWSRSGAEAFF.

The J gene is TRBJ2-3, the V gene TRBV28; D may match TRBD1 or TRBD2 (5 bases each). Trimming shortened V by 6 bases and J by 3 bases, and 25 bases separated the two germline ends. Germline-derived CDR1 and CDR2 are MDHEN and SYDVKM. The CDR3 spans 18 residues. CDR3 in DNA: TGTGCCAGCAGGACCGGATTGGGACCAAATGAGGGGACAGATACGCAGTATTTT. Translation gives CASRTGLGPNEGTDTQYF.

This clonotype was seen a handful of times. The chain uses TRBV27 and TRBJ2-7; D possibly corresponds to TRBD2 (6 bases). Trimming pared 4 bases from V and 2 bases from J, leaving 12 bases between. The CDR3 runs to 14 residues. The V gene's germline CDR1 is MNHEY and CDR2 SMNVEV (reference sequence). CDR3 loop: CASSSDGSPYEQYF. The CDR3 DNA reads TGTGCCAGCAGTTCGGACGGGAGCCCCTACGAGCAGTACTTC.

This chain uses TRBV4-3 with TRBJ1-4; D is unresolved. This CDR3 has 16 residues. Trimming took 0 bases from V and 5 from J, leaving 13 bases between them. The germline V gene has CDR1 LGHNA and CDR2 YSLEER. The CDR3 DNA reads TGCGCCAGCAGCCAAGAAAGTGGTCATCGAAATGAAAAACTGTTTTTT. Translation: CASSQESGHRNEKLFF.

This clonotype turned up a few times. The chain employs TRBV6-5 and TRBJ1-3, with 8 nucleotides matching TRBD1. With V trimmed by 4 bases and J by 4 bases, 9 bases remained unmatched. There are 16 residues in the CDR3. Germline CDR1 is MNHEY and CDR2 is SVGAGI. CDR3 sequence reads: CASSSETGALGNTIYF. Here the CDR3 DNA reads TGTGCCAGCAGTTCCGAGACAGGGGCCCTCGGAAACACCATATATTTT.

This clonotype has at least ten counts. This sequence joins TRBV12-3 or TRBV12-4 and TRBJ2-1, with D unclear. The V end lost 2 bases, the J end lost 4 bases, and 15 bases lay between the germline ends. This CDR3 spans 16 amino acids. CDR3 bases: TGTGCCAGCAGTTTAAGTGGGCCCCGGAAATACAATGAGCAGTTCTTC. Its translation is CASSLSGPRKYNEQFF.

DNA for the CDR3: TGTGCCAGCAGTTTGACAGCGGGGGGTATTTACGAGCAGTACTTC. This encodes CASSLTAGGIYEQYF. The chain couples TRBV28 to TRBJ2-7; TRBD2 aligns across 9 bases. This CDR3 has 15 residues. V lost 3 bases and J lost 4; bases outside the gene matches: 7. Germline V lookup: CDR1 MDHEN, CDR2 SYDVKM.

This clonotype was counted only a few times. V and J are TRBV7-2 and TRBJ2-2; D unresolved. V lost 5 bases and J 6 bases, leaving 22 bases between the germline ends. CDR3 length equals 17 residues. Germline V gene lookup returns CDR1 SGHTA and CDR2 FQGNSA. The CDR3 spells CASSRNPRALGSGELFF. The CDR3, as DNA: TGTGCCAGCAGCCGGAATCCACGAGCCTTGGGGTCCGGGGAGCTGTTTTTT. Variable domain in full (rest from reference TRBV7-2 and TRBJ2-2): GAGVSQSPSNKVTEKGKDVELRCDPISGHTALYWYRQSLGQGLEFLIYFQGNSAPDKSGLPSDRFSAERTGGSVSTLTIQRTQQEDSAVYLCASSRNPRALGSGELFFGEGSRLTVL.

In this sample, this clonotype turned up many times. The chain combines TRBV29-1 with TRBJ2-1; 7 bases line up with TRBD1. Looked up from germline, CDR1 is SQVTM and CDR2 is ANQGSEA. V gave up 2 bases and J gave up 6 bases; unmatched junction bases: 4. The CDR3 contains 13 residues. CDR3: CSVEKGASNEQFF. The DNA of the CDR3 is TGCAGCGTTGAAAAGGGGGCAAGCAATGAGCAGTTCTTC.

In this sample, this clonotype turned up many times. The chain is built from TRBV28 and TRBJ1-2; D is uncertain. CDR3 length equals 15 residues. The V end was cut by 7 bases, the J end by 8 bases, with 23 bases between. Looked up from germline, CDR1 is MDHEN and CDR2 is SYDVKM. The CDR3 reads CASNTRGPSGGGYTF. The CDR3 nucleotides are TGTGCCAGCAACACCCGAGGCCCCTCTGGAGGGGGCTACACCTTC.

This sequence joins TRBV4-3 and TRBJ2-5; maybe TRBD2 (6 bases). There are 14 residues in the CDR3. Germline assignment: CDR1 LGHNA and CDR2 YSLEER. V gave up 1 base and J gave up 5 bases, with 11 bases separating them. The CDR3 here is CASSQGTRGETQYF. As DNA, the CDR3 is TGCGCCAGCAGCCAAGGGACCCGGGGGGAGACCCAGTACTTC.

This sequence joins TRBV3-1 and TRBJ2-7; D ambiguous. The CDR3 runs to 16 residues. V was trimmed by 0 bases and J by 0 bases, leaving 12 bases between them. CDR1 is LGHDT, CDR2 YNNKEL, per germline (reference sequence). CDR3 in amino acids: CASSQDPAASSYEQYF. The CDR3 DNA follows: TGTGCCAGCAGCCAAGATCCGGCGGCCAGCTCCTACGAGCAGTACTTC.